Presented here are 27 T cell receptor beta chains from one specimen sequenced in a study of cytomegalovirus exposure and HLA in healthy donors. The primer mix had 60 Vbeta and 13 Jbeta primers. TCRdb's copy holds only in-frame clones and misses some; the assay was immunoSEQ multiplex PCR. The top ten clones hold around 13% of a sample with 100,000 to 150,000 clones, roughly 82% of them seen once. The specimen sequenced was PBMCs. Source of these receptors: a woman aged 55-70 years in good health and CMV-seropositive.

CDR3: CASTLSSGSFGEQYF. The CDR3 nucleotides are TGCGCCAGCACCCTATCTAGCGGGTCGTTTGGCGAGCAGTACTTC. The rearrangement links TRBV5-1 to TRBJ2-7; 8 nucleotides line up with TRBD2. The germline CDR1 and CDR2 sequences are SGHRS and YFSETQ. With 6 bases clipped from V and 6 bases from J, the junction kept 14 bases outside the gene matches. This CDR3 is 15 amino acids long.

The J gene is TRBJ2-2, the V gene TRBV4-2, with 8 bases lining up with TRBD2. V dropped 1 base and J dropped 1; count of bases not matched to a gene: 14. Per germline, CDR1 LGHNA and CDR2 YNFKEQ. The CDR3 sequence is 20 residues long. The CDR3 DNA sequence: TGTGCCAGCAGCCAAGGGCCCCCTTTCGAAGCGGGAGTGAACACCGGGGAGCTGTTTTTT. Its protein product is CASSQGPPFEAGVNTGELFF.

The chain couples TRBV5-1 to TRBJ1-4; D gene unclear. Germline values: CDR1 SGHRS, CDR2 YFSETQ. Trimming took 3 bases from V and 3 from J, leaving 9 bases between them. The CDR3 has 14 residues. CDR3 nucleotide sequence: TGCGCCAGCAGCTGGGCCTCGGCTAATGAAAAACTGTTTTTT. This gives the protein CASSWASANEKLFF.

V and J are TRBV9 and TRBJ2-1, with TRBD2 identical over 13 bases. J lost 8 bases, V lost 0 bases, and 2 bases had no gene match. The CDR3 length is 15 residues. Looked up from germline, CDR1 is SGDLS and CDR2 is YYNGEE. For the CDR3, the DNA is TGTGCCAGCAGCGTAGGGACTAGCGGGAGTTATGAGCAGTTCTTC. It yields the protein CASSVGTSGSYEQFF.

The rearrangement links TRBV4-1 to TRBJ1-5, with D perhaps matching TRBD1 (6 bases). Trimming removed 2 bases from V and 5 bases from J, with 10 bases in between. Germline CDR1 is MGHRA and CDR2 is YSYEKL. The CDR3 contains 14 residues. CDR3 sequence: CASSQTTGDQPQHF. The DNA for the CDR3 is TGCGCCAGCAGCCAAACGACAGGCGATCAGCCCCAGCATTTT.

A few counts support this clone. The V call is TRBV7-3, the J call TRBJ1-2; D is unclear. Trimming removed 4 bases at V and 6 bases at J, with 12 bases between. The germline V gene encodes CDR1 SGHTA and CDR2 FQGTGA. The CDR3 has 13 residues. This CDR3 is CASSSEPGNGYTF. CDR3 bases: TGTGCCAGCAGCTCCGAGCCGGGGAATGGCTACACCTTC. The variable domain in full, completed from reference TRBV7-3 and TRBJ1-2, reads GAGVSQTPSNKVTEKGKYVELRCDPISGHTALYWYRQSLGQGPEFLIYFQGTGAADDSGLPNDRFFAVRPEGSVSTLKIQRTERGDSAVYLCASSSEPGNGYTFGSGTRLTVV.

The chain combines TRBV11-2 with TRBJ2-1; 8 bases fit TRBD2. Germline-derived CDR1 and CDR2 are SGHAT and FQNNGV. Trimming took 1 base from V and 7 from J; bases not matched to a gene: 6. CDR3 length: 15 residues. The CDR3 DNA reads TGTGCCAGCAGCTTAGTGCTAGCGGGTGCGAATGAGCAGTTCTTC. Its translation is CASSLVLAGANEQFF.

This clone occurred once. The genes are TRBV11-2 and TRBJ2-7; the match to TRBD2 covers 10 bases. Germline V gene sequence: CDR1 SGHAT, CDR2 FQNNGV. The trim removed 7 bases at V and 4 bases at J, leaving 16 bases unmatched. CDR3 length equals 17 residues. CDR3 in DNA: TGTGCCAGCAACAAGTTTACCGAGGCTAGCGGGAGATACGAGCAGTACTTC. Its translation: CASNKFTEASGRYEQYF.

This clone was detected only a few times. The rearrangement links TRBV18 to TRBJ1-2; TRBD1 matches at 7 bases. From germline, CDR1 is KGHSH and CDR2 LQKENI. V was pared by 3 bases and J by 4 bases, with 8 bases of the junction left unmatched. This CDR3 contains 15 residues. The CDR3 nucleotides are TGTGCCAGCTCACCGGTCGGACAGGACCCCTATGGCTACACCTTC. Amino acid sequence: CASSPVGQDPYGYTF.

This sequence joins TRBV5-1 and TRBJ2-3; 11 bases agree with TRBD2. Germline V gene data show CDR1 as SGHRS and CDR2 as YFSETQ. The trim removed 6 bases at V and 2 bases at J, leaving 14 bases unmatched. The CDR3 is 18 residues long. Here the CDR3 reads CASTTGLAGGTNTDTQYF. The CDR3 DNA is TGCGCCAGCACCACGGGTTTAGCGGGAGGGACGAACACAGATACGCAGTATTTT.

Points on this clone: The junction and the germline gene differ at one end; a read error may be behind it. In DNA, the CDR3 is TGTGCTAGCAGCCGAGACGAGGGAACCGGGGAGCTGTTTTTT. It codes for CASSRDEGTGELFF. The rearrangement links TRBV7-7 to TRBJ2-2; D is perhaps TRBD2 (5 bases). The CDR3 totals 14 residues. Germline V gene lookup returns CDR1 SSHAT and CDR2 FNYEAQ (reference sequence). Together with reference TRBV7-7 and TRBJ2-2, the CDR3 gives the full variable domain: GAGVSQSPRYKVTKRGQDVTLRCDPISSHATLYWYQQALGQGPEFLTYFNYEAQPDKSGLPSDRFSAERPEGSISTLTIQRTEQRDSAMYRCASSRDEGTGELFFGEGSRLTVL.

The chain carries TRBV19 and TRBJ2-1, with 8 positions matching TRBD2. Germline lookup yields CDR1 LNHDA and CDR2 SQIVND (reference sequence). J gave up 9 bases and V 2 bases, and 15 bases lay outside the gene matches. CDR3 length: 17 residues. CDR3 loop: CASSITLWSGSSSEQFF. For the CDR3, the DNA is TGTGCCAGTAGTATAACGCTGTGGAGCGGGAGCTCGAGTGAGCAGTTCTTC.

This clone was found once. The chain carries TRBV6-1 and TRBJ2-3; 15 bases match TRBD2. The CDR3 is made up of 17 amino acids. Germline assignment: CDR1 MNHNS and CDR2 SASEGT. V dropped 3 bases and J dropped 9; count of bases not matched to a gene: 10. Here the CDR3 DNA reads TGTGCCAGCAGTGATTTGGGACTAGCGGGGGGCCCAGGGACGCAGTATTTT. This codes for CASSDLGLAGGPGTQYF.

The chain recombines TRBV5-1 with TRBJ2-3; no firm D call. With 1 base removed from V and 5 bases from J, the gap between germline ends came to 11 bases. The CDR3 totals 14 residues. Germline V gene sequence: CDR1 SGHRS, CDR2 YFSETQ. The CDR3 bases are TGCGCCAGCAGCTTGCGGTCATCCCAAGATACGCAGTATTTT. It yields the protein CASSLRSSQDTQYF.

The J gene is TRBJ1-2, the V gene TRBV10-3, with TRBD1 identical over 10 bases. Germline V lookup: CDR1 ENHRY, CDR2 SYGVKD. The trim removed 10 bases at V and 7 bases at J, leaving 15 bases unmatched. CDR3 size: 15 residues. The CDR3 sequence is CATGVGTGVVGGYTF. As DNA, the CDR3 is TGTGCCACCGGGGTCGGGACAGGGGTCGTGGGTGGCTACACCTTC.

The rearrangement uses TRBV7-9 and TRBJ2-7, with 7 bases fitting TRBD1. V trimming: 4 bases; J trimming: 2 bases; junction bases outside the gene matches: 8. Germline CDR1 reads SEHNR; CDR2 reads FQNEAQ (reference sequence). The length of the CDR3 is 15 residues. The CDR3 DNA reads TGTGCCAGCAGCTCGCCCTCGACAGGGACCTACGAGCAGTACTTC. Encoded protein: CASSSPSTGTYEQYF.

CDR3 sequence (DNA): TGTGCCAGCAGCTTAGGAGGAGGGAATTCACCCCTCCACTTT. Translation: CASSLGGGNSPLHF. The chain carries TRBV7-8 and TRBJ1-6, with unresolved D. The CDR3 has 14 residues. The germline V gene has CDR1 SGHVS and CDR2 FQNEAQ. V lost 1 base, J lost 7 bases, and 8 bases lay in between.

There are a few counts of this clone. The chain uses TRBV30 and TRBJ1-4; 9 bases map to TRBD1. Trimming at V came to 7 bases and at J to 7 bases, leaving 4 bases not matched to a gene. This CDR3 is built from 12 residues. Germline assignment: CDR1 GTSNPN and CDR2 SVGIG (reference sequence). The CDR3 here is CALDRGGEKLFF. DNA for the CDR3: TGTGCCTTGGACAGGGGAGGTGAAAAACTGTTTTTT.

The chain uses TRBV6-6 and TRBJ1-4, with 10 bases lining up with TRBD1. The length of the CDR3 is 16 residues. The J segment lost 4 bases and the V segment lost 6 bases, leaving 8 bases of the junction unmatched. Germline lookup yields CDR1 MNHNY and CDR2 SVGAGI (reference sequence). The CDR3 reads CASRSGTGAYNEKLFF. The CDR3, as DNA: TGTGCCAGCAGATCCGGGACAGGGGCCTATAATGAAAAACTGTTTTTT.

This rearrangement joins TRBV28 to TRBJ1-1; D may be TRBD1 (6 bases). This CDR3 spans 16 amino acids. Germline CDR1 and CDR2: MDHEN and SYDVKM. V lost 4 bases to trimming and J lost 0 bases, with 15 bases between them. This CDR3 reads CASSSPGAGMNTEAFF. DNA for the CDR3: TGTGCCAGCAGTTCCCCAGGGGCGGGCATGAACACTGAAGCTTTCTTT.

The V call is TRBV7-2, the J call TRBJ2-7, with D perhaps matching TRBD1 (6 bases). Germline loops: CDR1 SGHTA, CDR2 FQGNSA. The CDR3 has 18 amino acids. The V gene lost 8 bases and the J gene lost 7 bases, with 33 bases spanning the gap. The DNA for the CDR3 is TGTGCCAGCCCCTTTGGAAGGGACAACGACGATCAGGGATGGGAGCAGTACTTC. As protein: CASPFGRDNDDQGWEQYF.

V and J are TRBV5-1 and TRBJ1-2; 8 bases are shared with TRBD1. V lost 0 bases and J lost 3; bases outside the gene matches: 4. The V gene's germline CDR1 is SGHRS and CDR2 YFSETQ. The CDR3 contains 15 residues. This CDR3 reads CASSLGDRLDYGYTF. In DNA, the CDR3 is TGCGCCAGCAGCTTGGGGGACAGGCTGGACTATGGCTACACCTTC.

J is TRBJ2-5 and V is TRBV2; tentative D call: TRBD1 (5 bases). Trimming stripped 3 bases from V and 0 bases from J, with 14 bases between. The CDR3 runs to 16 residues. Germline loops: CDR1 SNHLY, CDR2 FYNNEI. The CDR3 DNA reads TGTGCCAGCAGTGATAATGACAGCCCGTACCAAGAGACCCAGTACTTC. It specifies CASSDNDSPYQETQYF.

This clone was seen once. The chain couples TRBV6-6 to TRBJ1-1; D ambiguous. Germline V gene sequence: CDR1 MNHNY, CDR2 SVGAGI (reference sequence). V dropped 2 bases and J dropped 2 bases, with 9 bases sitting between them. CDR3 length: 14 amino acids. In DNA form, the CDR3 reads TGTGCCAGCAGTTACGACATACCTAACACTGAAGCTTTCTTT. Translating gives CASSYDIPNTEAFF.

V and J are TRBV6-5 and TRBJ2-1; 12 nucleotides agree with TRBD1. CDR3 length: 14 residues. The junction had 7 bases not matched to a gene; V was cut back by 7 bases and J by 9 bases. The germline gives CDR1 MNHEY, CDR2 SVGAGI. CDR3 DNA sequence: TGTGCCAGCACTTTGGGACAGGGGGCCTTTGAGCAGTTCTTC. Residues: CASTLGQGAFEQFF.

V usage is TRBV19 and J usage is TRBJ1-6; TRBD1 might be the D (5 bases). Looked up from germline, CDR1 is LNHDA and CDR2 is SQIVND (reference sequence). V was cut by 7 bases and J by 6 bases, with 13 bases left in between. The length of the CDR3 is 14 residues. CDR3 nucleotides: TGTGCCAGTACCAAAAGGGGCAGTAATTCACCCCTCCACTTT. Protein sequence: CASTKRGSNSPLHF.

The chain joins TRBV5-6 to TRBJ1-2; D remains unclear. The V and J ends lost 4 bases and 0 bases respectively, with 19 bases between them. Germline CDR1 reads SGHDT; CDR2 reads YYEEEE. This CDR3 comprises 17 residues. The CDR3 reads CASSPYRLGDPNYGYTF. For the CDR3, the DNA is TGTGCCAGCAGCCCATATAGGCTGGGCGATCCTAACTATGGCTACACCTTC.